These 19 T cell receptor beta chains originate from one sample sequenced in a study of T cell repertoires in cytomegalovirus infection. Via MiXCR, TCRdb re-called the reads, giving one row per CDR3 protein. The sample holds a few hundred thousand distinct CDR3 sequences; under 20% are singletons and the top ten take approximately 12%. Specimen: PBMCs. The receptor set was obtained from a human donor in good health (CMV status not recorded). Some clones in this sample may be carry-over from other donors' samples.

This clonotype was seen a few times. This chain links TRBV4-1 with TRBJ2-4; D tentatively fits TRBD1 or TRBD2 (6 bases each). The germline gives CDR1 MGHRA, CDR2 YSYEKL. This CDR3 region has 19 residues. V was cut by 0 bases and J by 0 bases, with 18 bases left in between. For the CDR3, the DNA is TGCGCCAGCAGCCAAGAATTCGGGGGCACTTACCTAGCCAAAAACATTCAGTACTTC. Residues: CASSQEFGGTYLAKNIQYF.

The genes are TRBV20-1 and TRBJ1-2; perhaps TRBD1 as D (6 bases). CDR1 DFQATT and CDR2 SNEGSKA come from the germline V gene (reference sequence). The CDR3 extends over 15 amino acids. The V end was cut by 3 bases, the J end by 4 bases, with 18 bases between. CDR3 region: CSASPPGASGYGYTF. CDR3 nucleotide sequence: TGCAGTGCTAGTCCTCCGGGGGCGAGTGGCTATGGCTACACCTTC.

This clonotype was recorded at least ten times. The chain couples TRBV6-1 to TRBJ2-7; D gene uncertain. V lost 6 bases and J lost 2, with 11 bases in between. The germline V gene encodes CDR1 MNHNS and CDR2 SASEGT. This CDR3 region has 13 residues. CDR3 residues: CASRRPDPYEQYF. The CDR3 coding sequence is TGTGCCAGCAGACGGCCGGATCCCTACGAGCAGTACTTC.

On this clonotype itself: A single base separates this from a much larger clone, so it may be a read error. The chain couples TRBV6-1 to TRBJ2-6, with D possibly TRBD2 on 7 matching bases. V lost 5 bases and J lost 12, with 23 bases in between. There are 16 residues in the CDR3. CDR1 is MNHNS, CDR2 SASEGT, per germline. The CDR3 region is CASSCSGREGGVVLTF. CDR3 nucleotides: TGTGCCAGCAGTTGCTCGGGTCGTGAAGGGGGGGTCGTCCTGACTTTC.

This clonotype has at least ten counts. CDR3 in DNA: TGCGCCAGCAGCTTGTGGGATCCCGGAACCGGGGAGCTGTTTTTT. Residues: CASSLWDPGTGELFF. J is TRBJ2-2 and V is TRBV5-1; no clear D. Germline V lookup: CDR1 SGHRS, CDR2 YFSETQ. V lost 1 base and J 5 bases, leaving 12 bases between the germline ends. The CDR3 runs 15 residues.

The genes are TRBV9 and TRBJ2-7; D gene unclear. Between the trimmed V and J ends, which lost 0 bases and 0 bases, there was a span of 10 bases. This CDR3 has 15 amino acids. From germline, CDR1 is SGDLS and CDR2 YYNGEE. The CDR3 DNA follows: TGTGCCAGCAGCGTAGGGCCGGCGGACTCCTACGAGCAGTACTTC. Amino acid sequence: CASSVGPADSYEQYF.

The J gene is TRBJ1-6, the V gene TRBV7-4; the match to TRBD1 covers 10 bases. The CDR3 contains 15 residues. The junction had 1 base not matched to a gene; V was cut back by 0 bases and J by 8 bases. The germline CDR1 and CDR2 sequences are SGHVT and SQSDAQ. The CDR3 nucleotides are TGTGCCAGCAGCTTAGCGGGACAGGGGTATTCACCCCTCCACTTT. It translates to CASSLAGQGYSPLHF.

The V gene is TRBV28, the J gene TRBJ1-5; possibly TRBD1 for D (6 bases). V lost 4 bases and J lost 3, with 13 bases in between. The CDR3 covers 15 residues. The germline V gene has CDR1 MDHEN and CDR2 SYDVKM. The CDR3 DNA follows: TGTGCCAGCAGTTCTCCTGCGGGGGCCAATCAGCCCCAGCATTTT. As protein: CASSSPAGANQPQHF.

CDR3 in amino acids: CASSSPGQGGGTQYF. The DNA for the CDR3 is TGTGCCAGCAGTTCACCGGGACAGGGGGGTGGGACCCAGTACTTC. This sequence joins TRBV28 and TRBJ2-5; 11 nucleotides align to TRBD1. The CDR3 contains 15 residues. With 4 bases clipped from V and 7 bases from J, the junction kept 8 bases outside the gene matches. CDR1 and CDR2 from the germline V gene are MDHEN and SYDVKM.

This clonotype was detected only a few times. This chain connects TRBV19 to TRBJ2-7; tentatively, D is TRBD1 or TRBD2 (5 bases each). There are 15 residues in the CDR3. CDR1 and CDR2 from the germline V gene are LNHDA and SQIVND (reference sequence). V lost 3 bases and J lost 0, with 12 bases in between. The CDR3 DNA reads as TGTGCCAGTAGTATGAGGGGACGCAACTCCTACGAGCAGTACTTC. It translates to CASSMRGRNSYEQYF.

V usage is TRBV3-1 and J usage is TRBJ2-7; D possibly uses TRBD1 or TRBD2 (5 bases each). Germline V lookup: CDR1 LGHDT, CDR2 YNNKEL (reference sequence). V was shortened by 1 base and J by 1 base, with 20 bases between the two germline ends. This CDR3 has 18 amino acids. CDR3 residues: CASSQGIVWGTDSYEQYF. Here the CDR3 DNA reads TGTGCCAGCAGCCAAGGGATAGTGTGGGGGACGGATTCCTACGAGCAGTACTTC.

In its sample, this clonotype was seen many times. J is TRBJ2-1 and V is TRBV6-1; the D call may be TRBD1 or TRBD2 (5 bases each). In germline, CDR1 is MNHNS, CDR2 SASEGT. V was shortened by 7 bases and J by 3 bases, with 13 bases between the two germline ends. The CDR3 extends over 14 amino acids. In DNA, the CDR3 is TGTGCCAGCACCCCCGGGACCAACTACAATGAGCAGTTCTTC. Translating it yields CASTPGTNYNEQFF.

This clonotype was picked up many times. The chain carries TRBV4-1 and TRBJ1-1; 8 positions match TRBD1. V gave up 4 bases and J gave up 1 base; unmatched junction bases: 2. The CDR3 totals 14 residues. Germline V lookup: CDR1 MGHRA, CDR2 YSYEKL. CDR3 amino acids: CASSRTGQNTEAFF. CDR3 sequence (DNA): TGCGCCAGCAGCCGGACAGGGCAGAACACTGAAGCTTTCTTT.

Note on this clonotype: The junction does not match germline at one end; this may be a read error. The rearrangement joins TRBV20-1 to TRBJ1-1; D unclear. The CDR3 sequence is 14 residues long. Germline V gene lookup returns CDR1 DFQATT and CDR2 SNEGSKA (reference sequence). The CDR3 loop reads CSARDPKENTGAFF. The CDR3 nucleotides read TGCAGTGCTAGAGATCCCAAGGAAAACACTGGAGCTTTCTTT.

The sample holds many counts of this clonotype. The CDR3 nucleotides read TGTGCCAGCAGCCGTCTGGGCCCGGGGCCCCAGCATTTT. It specifies CASSRLGPGPQHF. J is TRBJ1-5 and V is TRBV7-8; D ambiguous. This CDR3 is built from 13 residues. Germline CDR1 is SGHVS and CDR2 is FQNEAQ. V dropped 5 bases and J dropped 9 bases, with 14 bases sitting between them.

This clonotype was observed a few times. The chain has TRBV6-6 and TRBJ2-5, with D possibly TRBD2 on 5 matching bases. Germline values: CDR1 MNHNY, CDR2 SVGAGI (reference sequence). V shed 0 bases and J shed 3 bases, with 8 bases lying between them. The CDR3 has 14 amino acids. The CDR3 loop is CASSYSLGEETQYF. CDR3 nucleotides: TGTGCCAGCAGTTACTCTCTCGGGGAAGAGACCCAGTACTTC.

This clonotype has just a few counts. The gene calls are TRBV6-6 and TRBJ1-2; no clear D gene. Germline CDR1 reads MNHNY; CDR2 reads SVGAGI (reference sequence). The V gene lost 6 bases and the J gene lost 8 bases, with 13 bases spanning the gap. The CDR3 is 12 residues long. As DNA, the CDR3 is TGTGCCAGCAGCGGGCCGCTGCACGGCTACACCTTC. Amino acids: CASSGPLHGYTF.

The rearrangement uses TRBV20-1 and TRBJ2-1; D is possibly TRBD1 (6 bases). The CDR3 has 13 amino acids. V gave up 3 bases and J gave up 2 bases, with 8 bases separating them. The germline V gene has CDR1 DFQATT and CDR2 SNEGSKA (reference sequence). The CDR3 here is CSARGATYNEQFF. CDR3 nucleotides: TGCAGTGCTAGGGGGGCTACCTACAATGAGCAGTTCTTC.

This clonotype was seen at least ten times. V and J are TRBV7-6 and TRBJ1-2; tentatively, D is TRBD1 (5 bases). The germline gives CDR1 SGHVS, CDR2 FNYEAQ. The V end lost 1 base, the J end lost 2 bases, and 8 bases lay between the germline ends. The CDR3 extends over 14 amino acids. The CDR3 spells CASSLDKGNYGYTF. In DNA, the CDR3 is TGTGCCAGCAGCTTAGATAAGGGGAACTATGGCTACACCTTC.